The rows below give T cell receptor beta chains drawn from one sample of a study of T-cell reconstitution after alpha-beta-depleted transplantation in children. Each CDR3 protein gets one entry after TCRdb re-called the PCR reads with MiXCR. The sample yields approximately 350,000 distinct CDR3 sequences, about a tenth seen once. The specimen comprised PBMCs from the stem cell graft donor, sampled from the stem cell graft. These TCRs come from a human donor who donated a stem cell graft to a child with acute lymphoblastic leukemia. The CDR3 runs from the conserved cysteine through the conserved F or W. The D gene is left open where the match is weak. The size field is filled for only some rows; it gives once, few, many or a size class.

abundance: many
d_gene: .
j_gene: TRBJ2-5
v_gene: TRBV20-1
CDR3nt: TGCAGTGCTCGGGTACGGGGCCTAGGGATGGAGACCCAGTACTTC
CDR3aa: CSARVRGLGMETQYF

abundance: .
d_gene: TRBD1
j_gene: TRBJ1-2
v_gene: TRBV5-1
CDR3nt: TGCGCCAGCAGCTTGGGGACAGGGGGCCTCTATGGCTACACCTTC
CDR3aa: CASSLGTGGLYGYTF

abundance: .
d_gene: TRBD1
j_gene: TRBJ2-7
v_gene: TRBV28
CDR3nt: TGTGCCAGCAGAAGTAAGACAGGGTCGGGCTACGAGCAGTACTTC
CDR3aa: CASRSKTGSGYEQYF

abundance: .
d_gene: TRBD2
j_gene: TRBJ2-2
v_gene: TRBV6-2/TRBV6-3
CDR3nt: TGTGCCAGCAGTTACGAGTTAATAGCGGGGAATACCGGGGAGCTGTTTTTT
CDR3aa: CASSYELIAGNTGELFF

abundance: .
d_gene: .
j_gene: TRBJ2-5
v_gene: TRBV20-1
CDR3nt: TGCAGTGCTAGAGATAGCTGGGACCCATTAAGCCCCCGGGAGACCCAGTACTTC
CDR3aa: CSARDSWDPLSPRETQYF

abundance: few
d_gene: .
j_gene: TRBJ2-5
v_gene: TRBV20-1
CDR3nt: TGCAGTGCTAGGGACGAAGTGGTGACGGGAGAGACCCAGTACTTC
CDR3aa: CSARDEVVTGETQYF

abundance: few
d_gene: TRBD1
j_gene: TRBJ1-2
v_gene: TRBV5-1
CDR3nt: TGCGCCAGCAGCCGGGACAGGGGCACCTATGGCTACACCTTC
CDR3aa: CASSRDRGTYGYTF

abundance: many
d_gene: .
j_gene: TRBJ2-1
v_gene: TRBV4-1
CDR3nt: TGCGCCAGCAGCCAAACTAGGGACTCCTACAATGAGCAGTTCTTC
CDR3aa: CASSQTRDSYNEQFF

abundance: few
d_gene: .
j_gene: TRBJ2-5
v_gene: TRBV27
CDR3nt: TGTGCCAGCAGTTTTCAGGGCCAAAAAGAGACCCAGTACTTC
CDR3aa: CASSFQGQKETQYF

abundance: .
d_gene: .
j_gene: TRBJ1-6
v_gene: TRBV5-6
CDR3nt: TGTGCCAGCAGACGACTTTTCGGAAATTCACCCCTCCACTTT
CDR3aa: CASRRLFGNSPLHF

abundance: .
d_gene: TRBD1
j_gene: TRBJ2-7
v_gene: TRBV29-1
CDR3nt: TGCAGCGCCTCCTCGGCGGGACAGGGGTCTCGGGAGCAGTACTTC
CDR3aa: CSASSAGQGSREQYF

abundance: once
d_gene: TRBD2
j_gene: TRBJ2-3
v_gene: TRBV20-1
CDR3nt: TGCAGTGCAGCTGGACTAGCGGACAGTAGCACAGATACGCAGTATTTT
CDR3aa: CSAAGLADSSTDTQYF

abundance: .
d_gene: TRBD2
j_gene: TRBJ2-5
v_gene: TRBV20-1
CDR3nt: TGCAGTGCTAACCCGACTAGCGGGAGAGGGCAAGAGACCCAGTACTTC
CDR3aa: CSANPTSGRGQETQYF

abundance: .
d_gene: .
j_gene: TRBJ2-7
v_gene: TRBV28
CDR3nt: TGTGCCAGCAGTTTGGGGACCGCCCTTTCGGAGGAGCAGTACTTC
CDR3aa: CASSLGTALSEEQYF

abundance: few
d_gene: .
j_gene: TRBJ2-5
v_gene: TRBV29-1
CDR3nt: TGCAGCGTTAGAGGAGGGGGCCGTTACCAAGAGACCCAGTACTTC
CDR3aa: CSVRGGGRYQETQYF

abundance: .
d_gene: .
j_gene: TRBJ2-7
v_gene: TRBV7-2
CDR3nt: TGTGCCAGCAGCTTATGGGACGGAGCCTCCGAGCAGTACTTC
CDR3aa: CASSLWDGASEQYF

abundance: many
d_gene: TRBD2
j_gene: TRBJ2-1
v_gene: TRBV3-1
CDR3nt: TGTGCCAGCAGCCCCTTAGCGGGCGATATTGAGCAGTTCTTC
CDR3aa: CASSPLAGDIEQFF

abundance: .
d_gene: TRBD2
j_gene: TRBJ2-7
v_gene: TRBV4-3
CDR3nt: TGCGCCAGCAGCCAAGATTCAGCGGGAGTAGAAGAGCAGTACTTC
CDR3aa: CASSQDSAGVEEQYF

abundance: few
d_gene: .
j_gene: TRBJ2-1
v_gene: TRBV7-9
CDR3nt: TGTGCCAGCAGCTCACTAGGACCCTCCTACAATGAGCAGTTCTTC
CDR3aa: CASSSLGPSYNEQFF

abundance: .
d_gene: .
j_gene: TRBJ1-4
v_gene: TRBV5-1
CDR3nt: TGCGCCAGCAGCTTGGGCGGATCTACAACTAATGAAAAACTGTTTTTT
CDR3aa: CASSLGGSTTNEKLFF

abundance: .
d_gene: TRBD1
j_gene: TRBJ2-7
v_gene: TRBV5-1
CDR3nt: TGCGCCAGCTCCTGGGACAGCCTCTACGAGCAGTACTTC
CDR3aa: CASSWDSLYEQYF

abundance: .
d_gene: .
j_gene: TRBJ2-3
v_gene: TRBV6-5
CDR3nt: TGTGCCAGCAGTTACTCGATTAGCGGTTACACAGATACGCAGTATTTT
CDR3aa: CASSYSISGYTDTQYF

abundance: .
d_gene: TRBD1
j_gene: TRBJ2-7
v_gene: TRBV29-1
CDR3nt: TGCAGCGTTGGACAGGGCATCTACGAGCAGTACTTC
CDR3aa: CSVGQGIYEQYF

abundance: few
d_gene: TRBD1
j_gene: TRBJ2-7
v_gene: TRBV12-3/TRBV12-4
CDR3nt: TGTGCCAGCAGTCCATCCGGGACAGGGGCCTACGAGCAGTACTTC
CDR3aa: CASSPSGTGAYEQYF

abundance: .
d_gene: TRBD2
j_gene: TRBJ2-2
v_gene: TRBV5-1
CDR3nt: TGCGCCAGCAGCTTGGAGCGGGAGGGCCTCACCGGGGAGCTGTTTTTT
CDR3aa: CASSLEREGLTGELFF

abundance: .
d_gene: .
j_gene: TRBJ2-1
v_gene: TRBV27
CDR3nt: TGTGCCAGCAGTTTACAGGGTCAGAACAATGAGCAGTTCTTC
CDR3aa: CASSLQGQNNEQFF

abundance: .
d_gene: TRBD2
j_gene: TRBJ2-7
v_gene: TRBV12-3/TRBV12-4
CDR3nt: TGTGCCAGCAGTCAGACTAGCGGGGACGACTACGAGCAGTACTTC
CDR3aa: CASSQTSGDDYEQYF

abundance: .
d_gene: .
j_gene: TRBJ2-7
v_gene: TRBV20-1
CDR3nt: TGCAGCGCCCGACAGCGATCCTACGAGCAGTACTTC
CDR3aa: CSARQRSYEQYF

abundance: few
d_gene: .
j_gene: TRBJ2-7
v_gene: TRBV5-1
CDR3nt: TGCGCCAGCAGCTTGGACGTCGGACTTAGGTACGAGCAGTACTTC
CDR3aa: CASSLDVGLRYEQYF

abundance: few
d_gene: .
j_gene: TRBJ1-2
v_gene: TRBV7-2
CDR3nt: TGTGCCAGCAGCTTAGAAGGGTTTTTCGGCTACACCTTC
CDR3aa: CASSLEGFFGYTF

abundance: few
d_gene: .
j_gene: TRBJ2-1
v_gene: TRBV7-9
CDR3nt: TGTGCCAGCAGCTTCCCCCCAGGCAATGAGCAGTTCTTC
CDR3aa: CASSFPPGNEQFF

abundance: .
d_gene: TRBD1
j_gene: TRBJ2-7
v_gene: TRBV3-1
CDR3nt: TGTGCCAGCAGCCATTGGACAGGTAGGGTGTACGAGCAGTACTTC
CDR3aa: CASSHWTGRVYEQYF

abundance: many
d_gene: TRBD2
j_gene: TRBJ2-1
v_gene: TRBV9
CDR3nt: TGTGCCAGCAGCGAGACTAGCGGGAGGGTGAATGAGCAGTTCTTC
CDR3aa: CASSETSGRVNEQFF

abundance: few
d_gene: TRBD2
j_gene: TRBJ2-5
v_gene: TRBV12-3/TRBV12-4
CDR3nt: TGTGCCAGCCGGGAGGACGCCGGAGAGACCCAGTACTTC
CDR3aa: CASREDAGETQYF

abundance: .
d_gene: TRBD2
j_gene: TRBJ2-1
v_gene: TRBV6-2/TRBV6-3
CDR3nt: TGTGCCAGCAGCCGAAGCGGGAGTCCCTACAATGAGCAGTTCTTC
CDR3aa: CASSRSGSPYNEQFF

abundance: few
d_gene: .
j_gene: TRBJ1-1
v_gene: TRBV20-1
CDR3nt: TGCAGTGCTAGGAACCGCAGGGTAGGGACCCCATTT
CDR3aa: CSARNRRVGTPF

abundance: .
d_gene: TRBD1
j_gene: TRBJ1-6
v_gene: TRBV12-3/TRBV12-4
CDR3nt: TGTGCCAGCACCATCGGGACAGGGGCTAATTCACCCCTCCACTTT
CDR3aa: CASTIGTGANSPLHF

abundance: few
d_gene: TRBD2
j_gene: TRBJ2-3
v_gene: TRBV27
CDR3nt: TGTGCCAGCAGTTCCTTCTGGACTAGCGGGAGAGCAGATACGCAGTATTTT
CDR3aa: CASSSFWTSGRADTQYF

abundance: .
d_gene: .
j_gene: TRBJ1-1
v_gene: TRBV4-1
CDR3nt: TGCGCCAGCAGCCAAGGTCTAGTGAACACTGAAGCTTTCTTT
CDR3aa: CASSQGLVNTEAFF

abundance: .
d_gene: TRBD2
j_gene: TRBJ2-1
v_gene: TRBV4-1
CDR3nt: TGCGCCAGCAGCCAAGACACGCCGGGACTAGCGGGAGGGCTCTACTCCTACAATGAGCAGTTCTTC
CDR3aa: CASSQDTPGLAGGLYSYNEQFF

abundance: .
d_gene: .
j_gene: TRBJ2-7
v_gene: TRBV3-1
CDR3nt: TGTGCCAGCAGCCAAGCAGACAGGACTTACGAGCAGTACTTC
CDR3aa: CASSQADRTYEQYF

abundance: few
d_gene: .
j_gene: TRBJ2-6
v_gene: TRBV3-1
CDR3nt: TGTGCCAGCAGCCCTCCGGGGTTCTCTGGGGCCAACGTCCTGACTTTC
CDR3aa: CASSPPGFSGANVLTF

abundance: many
d_gene: TRBD2
j_gene: TRBJ2-5
v_gene: TRBV6-1
CDR3nt: TGTGCCAGCAGGGGGCGGGGGCAAGAGACCCAGTACTTC
CDR3aa: CASRGRGQETQYF

abundance: few
d_gene: .
j_gene: TRBJ2-5
v_gene: TRBV28
CDR3nt: TGTGCCAGCAGTTTATATGGAGGGGGCTGGAAAGAGACCCAGTACTTC
CDR3aa: CASSLYGGGWKETQYF

abundance: few
d_gene: .
j_gene: TRBJ2-7
v_gene: TRBV4-2
CDR3nt: TGTGCCAGCAGCTCGTCGACGCCAGGGGACCACGAGCAGTACTTC
CDR3aa: CASSSSTPGDHEQYF

abundance: many
d_gene: TRBD2
j_gene: TRBJ2-3
v_gene: TRBV4-1
CDR3nt: TGCGCCAGCAGCCAAGATGCCCTAGCGGGGTTCCTTAGCACAGATACGCAGTATTTT
CDR3aa: CASSQDALAGFLSTDTQYF

abundance: many
d_gene: TRBD2
j_gene: TRBJ2-3
v_gene: TRBV29-1
CDR3nt: TGCAGCGTTGAGTCAGGGAGGGCGACAGATACGCAGTATTTT
CDR3aa: CSVESGRATDTQYF

abundance: .
d_gene: .
j_gene: TRBJ1-1
v_gene: TRBV18
CDR3nt: TGTGCCAGCTCACCGGGGGGACACCTTTTGTCCTTGACGAGGGTGAGCACTGAAGCTTTCTTT
CDR3aa: CASSPGGHLLSLTRVSTEAFF

abundance: .
d_gene: TRBD2
j_gene: TRBJ2-1
v_gene: TRBV7-3
CDR3nt: TGTGCCAGCAGCCGAGGACTAGCGGGATACAATGAGCAGTTCTTC
CDR3aa: CASSRGLAGYNEQFF

abundance: few
d_gene: .
j_gene: TRBJ2-2
v_gene: TRBV5-1
CDR3nt: TGCGCCAGCAGCTTACGCCTACTGAACACCGGGGAGCTGTTTTTT
CDR3aa: CASSLRLLNTGELFF

abundance: few
d_gene: .
j_gene: TRBJ1-1
v_gene: TRBV27
CDR3nt: TGTGCCAGCAGTTTATACCAGGCAGGACCTGAAGCTTTCTTT
CDR3aa: CASSLYQAGPEAFF

abundance: many
d_gene: .
j_gene: TRBJ2-5
v_gene: TRBV29-1
CDR3nt: TGCAGCGTTGAAGTCCCAGGTGGTCAAGAGACCCAGTACTTC
CDR3aa: CSVEVPGGQETQYF

abundance: many
d_gene: .
j_gene: TRBJ2-1
v_gene: TRBV7-3
CDR3nt: TGCACCAGCAGCTTAACCGTCCTCAATGAGCAGTTCTTC
CDR3aa: CTSSLTVLNEQFF